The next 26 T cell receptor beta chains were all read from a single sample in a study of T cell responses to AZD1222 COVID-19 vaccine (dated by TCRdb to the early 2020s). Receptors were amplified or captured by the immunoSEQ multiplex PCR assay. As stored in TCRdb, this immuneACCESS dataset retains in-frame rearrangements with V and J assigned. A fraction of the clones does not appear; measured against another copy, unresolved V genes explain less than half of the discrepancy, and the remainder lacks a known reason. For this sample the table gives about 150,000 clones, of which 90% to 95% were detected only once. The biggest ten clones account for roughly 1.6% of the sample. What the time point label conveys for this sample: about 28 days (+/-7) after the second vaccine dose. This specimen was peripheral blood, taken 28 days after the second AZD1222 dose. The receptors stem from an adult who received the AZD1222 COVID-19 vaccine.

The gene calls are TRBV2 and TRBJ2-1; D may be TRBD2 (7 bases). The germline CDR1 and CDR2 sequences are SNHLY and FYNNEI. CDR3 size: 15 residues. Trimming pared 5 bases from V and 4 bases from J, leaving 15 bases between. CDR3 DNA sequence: TGTGCCAGCAGTTGGTCGGGGGGCGCGTACAATGAGCAGTTCTTC. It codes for CASSWSGGAYNEQFF.

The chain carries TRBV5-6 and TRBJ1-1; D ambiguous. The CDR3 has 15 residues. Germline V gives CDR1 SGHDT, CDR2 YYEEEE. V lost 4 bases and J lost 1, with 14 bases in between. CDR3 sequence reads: CASSRQSVPNTEAFF. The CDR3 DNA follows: TGTGCCAGCAGCAGACAAAGCGTACCGAACACTGAAGCTTTCTTT.

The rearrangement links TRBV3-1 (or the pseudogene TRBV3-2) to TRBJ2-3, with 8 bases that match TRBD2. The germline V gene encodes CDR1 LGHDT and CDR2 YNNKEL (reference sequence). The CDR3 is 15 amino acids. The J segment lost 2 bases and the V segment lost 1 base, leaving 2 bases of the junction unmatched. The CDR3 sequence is CASSQAGGFTDTQYF. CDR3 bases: TGTGCCAGCAGCCAAGCGGGAGGGTTCACAGATACGCAGTATTTT.

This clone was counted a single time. CDR3 sequence (DNA): TGTGCCAGTATGCCAGGGAGAGCAACTGAAGCTTTCTTT. Its translation is CASMPGRATEAFF. The rearrangement uses TRBV19 and TRBJ1-1; a possible D gene is TRBD1 (5 bases). The ends were cut back, 7 bases at V and 5 bases at J, with 14 bases in the middle. This CDR3 contains 13 residues. Germline assignment: CDR1 LNHDA and CDR2 SQIVND (reference sequence). The variable domain in full, completed from reference TRBV19 and TRBJ1-1, reads DGGITQSPKYLFRKEGQNVTLSCEQNLNHDAMYWYRQDPGQGLRLIYYSQIVNDFQKGDIAEGYSVSREKKESFPLTVTSAQKNPTAFYLCASMPGRATEAFFGQGTRLTVV.

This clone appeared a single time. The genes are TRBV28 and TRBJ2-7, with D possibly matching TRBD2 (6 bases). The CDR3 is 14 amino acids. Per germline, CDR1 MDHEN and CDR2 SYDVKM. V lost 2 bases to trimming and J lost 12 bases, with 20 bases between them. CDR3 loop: CASSLGVLALPPYF. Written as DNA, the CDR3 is TGTGCCAGCAGTTTAGGGGTACTAGCACTCCCCCCGTACTTC.

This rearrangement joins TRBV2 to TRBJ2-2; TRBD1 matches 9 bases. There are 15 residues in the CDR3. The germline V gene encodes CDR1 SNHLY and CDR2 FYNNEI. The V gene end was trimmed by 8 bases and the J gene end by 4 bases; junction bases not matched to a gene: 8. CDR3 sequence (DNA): TGTGCCAGCTCCGGACAGGGGCAATCCACCGGGGAGCTGTTTTTT. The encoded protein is CASSGQGQSTGELFF.

The CDR3 loop is CATSSDRYNSPLHF. In nucleotides, the CDR3 is TGTGCCACCAGCAGCGACAGGTATAATTCACCCCTCCACTTT. The chain combines TRBV15 with TRBJ1-6; D may be TRBD1 (6 bases). The V gene lost 3 bases and the J gene lost 4 bases, with 7 bases spanning the gap. The CDR3 loop spans 14 amino acids. The germline gives CDR1 LNHNV, CDR2 YYDKDF (reference sequence).

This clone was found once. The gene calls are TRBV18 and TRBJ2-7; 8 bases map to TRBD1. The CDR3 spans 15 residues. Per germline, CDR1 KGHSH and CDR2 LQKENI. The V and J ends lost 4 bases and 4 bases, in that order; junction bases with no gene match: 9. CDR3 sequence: CASSRARDRWYEQYF. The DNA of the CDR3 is TGTGCCAGCTCACGCGCTCGGGACAGGTGGTACGAGCAGTACTTC.

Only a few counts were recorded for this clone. For the CDR3, the DNA is TGTGCCAGCAGCCGAGGGGGGCCTGGGGCTTACGAGCAGTACTTC. As protein: CASSRGGPGAYEQYF. The chain joins TRBV5-8 to TRBJ2-7; perhaps D is TRBD1 or TRBD2 (6 bases each). The CDR3 has 15 residues. The germline V and J ends were trimmed by 4 bases and 4 bases, with 18 bases remaining between them. Germline CDR1 is SGHTS and CDR2 is YDEGEE.

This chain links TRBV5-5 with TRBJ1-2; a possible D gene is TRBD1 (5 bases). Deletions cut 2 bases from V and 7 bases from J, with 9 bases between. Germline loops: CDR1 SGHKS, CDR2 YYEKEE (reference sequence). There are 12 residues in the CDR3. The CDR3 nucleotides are TGTGCCAGCAGCTTTGGGGCCCTTGGCTACACCTTC. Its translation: CASSFGALGYTF.

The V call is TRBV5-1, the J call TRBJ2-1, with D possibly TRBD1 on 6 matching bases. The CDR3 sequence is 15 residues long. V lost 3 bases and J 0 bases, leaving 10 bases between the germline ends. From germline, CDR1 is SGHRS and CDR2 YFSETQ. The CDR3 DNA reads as TGCGCCAGCAGCTCCGGACAGAGCTCCTACAATGAGCAGTTCTTC. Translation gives CASSSGQSSYNEQFF.

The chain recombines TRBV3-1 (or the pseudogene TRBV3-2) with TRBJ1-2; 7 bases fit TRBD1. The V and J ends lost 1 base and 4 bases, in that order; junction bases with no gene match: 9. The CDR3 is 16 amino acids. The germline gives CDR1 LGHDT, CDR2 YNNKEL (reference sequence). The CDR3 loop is CASSQVDPGQLYGYTF. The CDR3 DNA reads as TGTGCCAGCAGCCAAGTGGACCCGGGACAGCTCTATGGCTACACCTTC.

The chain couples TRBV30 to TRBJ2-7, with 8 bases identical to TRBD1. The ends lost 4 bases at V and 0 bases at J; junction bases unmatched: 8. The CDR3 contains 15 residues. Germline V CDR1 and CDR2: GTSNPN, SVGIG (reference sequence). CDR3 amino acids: CAWNRAGGNSYEQYF. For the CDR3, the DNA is TGTGCCTGGAATAGGGCAGGGGGCAACTCCTACGAGCAGTACTTC.

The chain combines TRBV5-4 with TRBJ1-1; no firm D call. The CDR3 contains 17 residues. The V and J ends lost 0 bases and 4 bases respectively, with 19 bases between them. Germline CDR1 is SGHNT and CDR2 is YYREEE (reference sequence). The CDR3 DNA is TGTGCCAGCAGCTTGGTTCAGACGGCAGGCAGCGGCACTGAAGCTTTCTTT. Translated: CASSLVQTAGSGTEAFF. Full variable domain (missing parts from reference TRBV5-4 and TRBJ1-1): ETGVTQSPTHLIKTRGQQVTLRCSSQSGHNTVSWYQQALGQGPQFIFQYYREEENGRGNFPPRFSGLQFPNYSSELNVNALELDDSALYLCASSLVQTAGSGTEAFFGQGTRLTVV.

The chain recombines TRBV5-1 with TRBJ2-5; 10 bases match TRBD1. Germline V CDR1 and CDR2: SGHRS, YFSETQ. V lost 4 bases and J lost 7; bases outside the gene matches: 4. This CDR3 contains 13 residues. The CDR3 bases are TGCGCCAGCAGCGTTGGACAGGGGGGGACCCAGTACTTC. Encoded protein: CASSVGQGGTQYF.

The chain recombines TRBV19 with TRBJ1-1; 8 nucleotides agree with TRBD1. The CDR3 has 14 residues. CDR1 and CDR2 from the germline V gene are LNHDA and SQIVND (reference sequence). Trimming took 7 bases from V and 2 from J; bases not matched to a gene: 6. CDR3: CASTTGQANTEAFF. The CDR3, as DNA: TGTGCCAGTACCACGGGACAGGCCAACACTGAAGCTTTCTTT.

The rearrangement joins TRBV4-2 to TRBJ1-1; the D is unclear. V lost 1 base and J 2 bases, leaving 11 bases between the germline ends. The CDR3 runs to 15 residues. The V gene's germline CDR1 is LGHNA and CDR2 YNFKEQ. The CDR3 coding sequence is TGTGCCAGCAGCCAAGTTGAGGCACCTAACACTGAAGCTTTCTTT. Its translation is CASSQVEAPNTEAFF.

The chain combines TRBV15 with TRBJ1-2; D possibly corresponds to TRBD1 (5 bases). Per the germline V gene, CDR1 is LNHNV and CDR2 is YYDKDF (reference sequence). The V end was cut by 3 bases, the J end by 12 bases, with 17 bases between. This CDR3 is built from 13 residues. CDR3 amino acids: CATSSEGRHLDTF. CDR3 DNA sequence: TGTGCCACCAGCAGTGAGGGACGGCACCTCGACACCTTC.

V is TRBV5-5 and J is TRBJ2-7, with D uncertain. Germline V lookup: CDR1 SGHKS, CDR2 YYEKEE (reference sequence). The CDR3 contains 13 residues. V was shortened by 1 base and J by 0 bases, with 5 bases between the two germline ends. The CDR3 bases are TGTGCCAGCAGCTTGACAGTCTCCTACGAGCAGTACTTC. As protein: CASSLTVSYEQYF. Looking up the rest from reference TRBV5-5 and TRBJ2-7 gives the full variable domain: DAGVTQSPTHLIKTRGQQVTLRCSPISGHKSVSWYQQVLGQGPQFIFQYYEKEERGRGNFPDRFSARQFPNYSSELNVNALLLGDSALYLCASSLTVSYEQYFGPGTRLTVT.

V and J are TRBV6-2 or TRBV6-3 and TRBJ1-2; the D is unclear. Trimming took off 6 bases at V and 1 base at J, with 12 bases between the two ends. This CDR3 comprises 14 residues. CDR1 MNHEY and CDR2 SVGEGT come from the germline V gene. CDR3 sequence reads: CASSLGGLNYGYTF. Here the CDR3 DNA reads TGTGCCAGCAGCCTAGGAGGTCTTAACTATGGCTACACCTTC.

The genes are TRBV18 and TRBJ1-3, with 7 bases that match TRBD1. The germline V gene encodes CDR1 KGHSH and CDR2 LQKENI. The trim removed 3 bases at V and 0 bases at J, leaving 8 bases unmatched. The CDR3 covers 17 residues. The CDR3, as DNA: TGTGCCAGCTCACCCCAGACAGGGACTCTCTCTGGAAACACCATATATTTT. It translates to CASSPQTGTLSGNTIYF.

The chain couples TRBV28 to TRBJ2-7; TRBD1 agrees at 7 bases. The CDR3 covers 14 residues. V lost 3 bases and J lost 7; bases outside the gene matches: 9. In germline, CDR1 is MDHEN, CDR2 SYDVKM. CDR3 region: CASSLGQGVREQYF. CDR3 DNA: TGTGCCAGCAGTTTGGGGCAGGGGGTAAGGGAGCAGTACTTC.

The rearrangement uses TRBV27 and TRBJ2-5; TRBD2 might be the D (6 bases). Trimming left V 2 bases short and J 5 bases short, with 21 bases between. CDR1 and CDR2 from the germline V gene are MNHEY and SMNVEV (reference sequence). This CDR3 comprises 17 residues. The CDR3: CASSLPPRGGIVETQYF. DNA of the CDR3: TGTGCCAGCAGTTTACCTCCCCGTGGAGGGATAGTGGAGACCCAGTACTTC.

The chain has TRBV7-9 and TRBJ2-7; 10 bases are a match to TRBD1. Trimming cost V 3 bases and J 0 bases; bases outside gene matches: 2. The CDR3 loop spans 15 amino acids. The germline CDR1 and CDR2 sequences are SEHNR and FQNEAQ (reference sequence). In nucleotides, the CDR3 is TGTGCCAGCAGCTTCCGGGACAGGGGCTCCTACGAGCAGTACTTC. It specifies CASSFRDRGSYEQYF.

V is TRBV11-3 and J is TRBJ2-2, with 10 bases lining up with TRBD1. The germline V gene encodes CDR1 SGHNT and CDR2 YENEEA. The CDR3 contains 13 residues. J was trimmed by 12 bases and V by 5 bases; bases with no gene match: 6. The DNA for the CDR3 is TGTGCCAGCAGCCTAAGACAGGGGGCAAAGCTGTTTTTT. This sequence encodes CASSLRQGAKLFF. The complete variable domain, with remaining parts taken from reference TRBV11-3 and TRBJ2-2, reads EAGVVQSPRYKIIEKKQPVAFWCNPISGHNTLYWYLQNLGQGPELLIRYENEEAVDDSQLPKDRFSAERLKGVDSTLKIQPAELGDSAVYLCASSLRQGAKLFFGEGSRLTVL.

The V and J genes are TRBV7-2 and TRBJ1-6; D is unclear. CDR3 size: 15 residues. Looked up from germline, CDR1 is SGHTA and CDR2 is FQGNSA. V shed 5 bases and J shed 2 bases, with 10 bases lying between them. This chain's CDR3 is CASSRLGAYNSPLHF. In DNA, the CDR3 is TGTGCCAGCAGCCGCTTAGGAGCCTATAATTCACCCCTCCACTTT.